This T cell receptor (beta chain) was retrieved from a study of cytomegalovirus exposure and HLA in healthy donors. At the level of the study: An early data release held tens of millions of unique TCRs from HLA-typed donors.

Overall study findings and caveats: The HLA-A and HLA-B alleles of most subjects were reportedly predicted accurately from TCR beta sequences. In a later analysis, TCR beta V- and J-gene trimming showed a link to a missense DCLRE1C variant.

Amplification used 60 Vbeta primers and 13 Jbeta primers. The data were produced by immunoSEQ multiplex PCR, yet TCRdb's version contains in-frame clones alone and is incomplete. The sample includes over 150,000 clones, approximately 80% of them seen just once. Between the trimmed V and J ends, which lost 5 bases and 10 bases, there was a span of 15 bases. This CDR3 spans 13 amino acids. Germline-derived CDR1 and CDR2 are LNHDA and SQIVND (reference sequence). This clone was found once. What it binds is not known. The TCR sequence derives from a male donor in good health and CMV-seronegative. The chain couples TRBV19 to TRBJ2-1; D possibly corresponds to TRBD1 (5 bases). Sequencing was done on a sample of PBMCs. CDR3 DNA: TGTGCCAGTAGTGAGATCAGGGTGTCCGAGCAGTTCTTC. It specifies CASSEIRVSEQFF.